A selection of T cell receptor beta chains follows, all from one sample in a study of blood T cell repertoires in COVID-19. The repertoire was sequenced with immunoSEQ multiplex PCR; TCRdb's copy has only in-frame clones and lacks some. The sample consists of some 100,000 clones, 80% to 90% of them appearing once. The sequencing sample was made of peripheral blood. All receptors derive from a human donor in a cohort sampled during active COVID-19. Each CDR3 is given with its conserved first and last residue. The order of the fields is D gene, V gene, clone size, J gene, CDR3 protein, CDR3 DNA. A D gene is named only where the DNA matches it firmly. Clone size is given for some rows only: seen once, a few or many times, or a class if the clone is expanded.

d_call: TRBD1
v_call: TRBV5-1
clone_size: .
j_call: TRBJ1-4
cdr3_aa: CASSLGDRGAEKLFF
cdr3_nt: TGCGCCAGCAGCTTGGGGGACAGGGGCGCCGAAAAACTGTTTTTT

d_call: .
v_call: TRBV27
clone_size: .
j_call: TRBJ2-3
cdr3_aa: CASSFRTVPDTQYF
cdr3_nt: TGTGCCAGCAGCTTCCGGACAGTCCCAGATACGCAGTATTTT

d_call: .
v_call: TRBV7-2
clone_size: .
j_call: TRBJ2-5
cdr3_aa: CASSLARAQETQYF
cdr3_nt: TGTGCCAGCAGCTTGGCCAGGGCCCAAGAGACCCAGTACTTC

d_call: TRBD2
v_call: TRBV2
clone_size: .
j_call: TRBJ2-3
cdr3_aa: CASSLSGNPRTDTQYF
cdr3_nt: TGTGCCAGCAGTCTGAGCGGGAATCCCCGCACAGATACGCAGTATTTT

d_call: .
v_call: TRBV4-2
clone_size: .
j_call: TRBJ1-5
cdr3_aa: CASSQDRQSNSNQPQHF
cdr3_nt: TGTGCCAGCAGCCAAGATAGACAGTCTAATAGCAATCAGCCCCAGCATTTT

d_call: .
v_call: TRBV6-6
clone_size: few
j_call: TRBJ2-7
cdr3_aa: CASSQRQGSFEQYF
cdr3_nt: TGTGCCAGCAGTCAACGCCAGGGGTCTTTCGAGCAGTACTTC

d_call: TRBD1
v_call: TRBV30
clone_size: .
j_call: TRBJ1-2
cdr3_aa: CAWKWDRAFYGYTF
cdr3_nt: TGTGCCTGGAAATGGGACAGGGCCTTTTATGGCTACACCTTC

d_call: TRBD2
v_call: TRBV11-3
clone_size: .
j_call: TRBJ2-5
cdr3_aa: CASSSRGRETQYF
cdr3_nt: TGTGCCAGCAGCTCGCGGGGGAGGGAGACCCAGTACTTC

d_call: .
v_call: TRBV18
clone_size: .
j_call: TRBJ2-3
cdr3_aa: CASSPRTASTDTQYF
cdr3_nt: TGTGCCAGCTCACCACGGACAGCTAGCACAGATACGCAGTATTTT

d_call: TRBD1
v_call: TRBV9
clone_size: few
j_call: TRBJ1-6
cdr3_aa: CASSGQGGDDSPLHF
cdr3_nt: TGTGCCAGCAGCGGCCAGGGGGGTGACGATTCACCCCTCCACTTT